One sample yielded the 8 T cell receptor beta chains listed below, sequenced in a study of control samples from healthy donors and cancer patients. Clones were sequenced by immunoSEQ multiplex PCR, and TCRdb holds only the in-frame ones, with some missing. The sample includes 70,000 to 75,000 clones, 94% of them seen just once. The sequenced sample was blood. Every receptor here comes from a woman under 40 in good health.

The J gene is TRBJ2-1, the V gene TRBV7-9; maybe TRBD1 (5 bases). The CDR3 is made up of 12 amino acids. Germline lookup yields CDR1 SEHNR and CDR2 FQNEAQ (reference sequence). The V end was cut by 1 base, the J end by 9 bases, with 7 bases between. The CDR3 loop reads CASSLERGEQFF. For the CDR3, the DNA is TGTGCCAGCAGCTTAGAAAGGGGTGAGCAGTTCTTC.

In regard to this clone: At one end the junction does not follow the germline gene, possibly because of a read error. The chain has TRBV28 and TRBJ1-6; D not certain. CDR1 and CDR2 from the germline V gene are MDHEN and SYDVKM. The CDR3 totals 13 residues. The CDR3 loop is CASGFSYNSPLHF. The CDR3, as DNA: TGTGCCAGCGGTTTCTCCTATAATTCACCCCTCCACTTT. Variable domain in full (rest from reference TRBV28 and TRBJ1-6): DVKVTQSSRYLVKRTGEKVFLECVQDMDHENMFWYRQDPGLGLRLIYFSYDVKMKEKGDIPEGYSVSREKKERFSLILESASTNQTSMYLCASGFSYNSPLHFGNGTRLTVT.

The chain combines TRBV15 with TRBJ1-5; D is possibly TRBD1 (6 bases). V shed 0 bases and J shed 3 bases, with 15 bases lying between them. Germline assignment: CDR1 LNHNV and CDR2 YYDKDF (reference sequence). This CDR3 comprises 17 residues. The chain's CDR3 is CATSRDRWGAANQPQHF. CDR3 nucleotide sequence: TGTGCCACCAGCAGAGATCGGTGGGGGGCTGCCAATCAGCCCCAGCATTTT.

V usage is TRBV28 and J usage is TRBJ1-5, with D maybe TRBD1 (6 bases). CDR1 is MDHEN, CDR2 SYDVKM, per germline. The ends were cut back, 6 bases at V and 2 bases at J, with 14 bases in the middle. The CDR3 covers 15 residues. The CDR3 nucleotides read TGTGCCAGCAGGGTCGGACAGCGGGGCAATCAGCCCCAGCATTTT. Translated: CASRVGQRGNQPQHF.

Here the CDR3 DNA reads TGTGCCAGCAGCTTCACTGACGGGAACACTGAAGCTTTCTTT. Translation gives CASSFTDGNTEAFF. The chain recombines TRBV5-5 with TRBJ1-1; D remains ambiguous. The CDR3 is 14 residues long. The V end was cut by 2 bases, the J end by 1 base, with 9 bases between. Germline-derived CDR1 and CDR2 are SGHKS and YYEKEE (reference sequence).

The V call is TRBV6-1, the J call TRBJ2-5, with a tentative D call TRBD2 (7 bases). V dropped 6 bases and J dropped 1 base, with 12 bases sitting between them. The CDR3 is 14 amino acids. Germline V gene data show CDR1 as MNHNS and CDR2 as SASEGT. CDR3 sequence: CASRLGGGQETQYF. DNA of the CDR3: TGTGCCAGCAGGTTAGGGGGGGGCCAAGAGACCCAGTACTTC.

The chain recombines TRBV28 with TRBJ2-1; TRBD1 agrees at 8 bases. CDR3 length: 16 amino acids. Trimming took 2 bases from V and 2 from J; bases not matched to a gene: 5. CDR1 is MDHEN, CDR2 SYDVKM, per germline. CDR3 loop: CASSLNWDRTYNEQFF. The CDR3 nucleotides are TGTGCCAGCAGTTTAAACTGGGACAGGACCTACAATGAGCAGTTCTTC.

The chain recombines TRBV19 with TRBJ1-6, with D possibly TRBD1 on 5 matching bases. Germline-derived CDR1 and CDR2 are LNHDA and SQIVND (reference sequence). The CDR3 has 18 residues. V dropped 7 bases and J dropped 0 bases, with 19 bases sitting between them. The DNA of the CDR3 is TGTGCCAGTACCCCTACAGGTCGGGGGAGCTCCTATAATTCACCCCTCCACTTT. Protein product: CASTPTGRGSSYNSPLHF.